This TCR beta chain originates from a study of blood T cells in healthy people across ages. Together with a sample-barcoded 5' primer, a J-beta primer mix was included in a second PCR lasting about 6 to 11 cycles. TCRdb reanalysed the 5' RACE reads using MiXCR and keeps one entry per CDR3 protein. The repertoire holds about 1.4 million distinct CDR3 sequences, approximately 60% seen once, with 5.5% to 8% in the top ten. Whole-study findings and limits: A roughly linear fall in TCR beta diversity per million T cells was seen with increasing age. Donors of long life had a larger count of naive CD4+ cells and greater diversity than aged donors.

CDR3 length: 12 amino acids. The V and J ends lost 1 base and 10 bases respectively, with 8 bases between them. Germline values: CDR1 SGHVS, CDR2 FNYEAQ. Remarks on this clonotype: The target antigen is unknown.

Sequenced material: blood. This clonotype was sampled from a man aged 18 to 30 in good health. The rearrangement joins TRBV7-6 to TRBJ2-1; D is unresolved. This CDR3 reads CASSLETSEQFF. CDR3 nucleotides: TGTGCCAGCAGCTTAGAAACAAGCGAGCAGTTCTTC. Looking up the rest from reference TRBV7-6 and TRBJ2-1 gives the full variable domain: GAGVSQSPRYKVTKRGQDVALRCDPISGHVSLYWYRQALGQGPEFLTYFNYEAQQDKSGLPNDRFSAERPEGSISTLTIQRTEQRDSAMYRCASSLETSEQFFGPGTRLTVL.